Detailed here is one T cell receptor beta chain. In this sample, this clonotype turned up a few times. This receptor's antigen is unknown. No quality values exist for individual bases; no much larger clone is one base distant. Sequencing instrument: Illumina NovaSeq 6000. TCRalpha and TCRbeta cDNA libraries were constructed by 5'RACE with constant-segment primers, with sample barcodes and unique molecular identifiers being introduced. Trizol reagent was used to extract RNA from every sample. Libraries were amplified in two PCR steps, with a second sample barcode and Illumina TruSeq adapters added in the second step. Sequencing of libraries was performed on an Illumina NovaSeq with 2 x 150 bp paired-end reads. In the paper's pipeline: The reads were demultiplexed and collapsed into UMI-guided consensus sequences using migec v1.2.7. Using mixcr v2.1.11, UMI consensuses were aligned to TRA and TRB V and J templates and then assembled into clonotypes. A clonotype was counted as expanded or contracted only when both edgeR and NoisET called the clonotype significant, with the noise models trained on biological replicates. For edgeR calls, the cutoffs were a false discovery rate-adjusted p below 0.01 and a log2 fold-change threshold of 1. PCA with hierarchical clustering of max-normalized trajectories of the 1000 most abundant clonotypes was used as exploratory dynamics analysis. Each responding clone was given a CD4 or CD8 phenotype based on the CD4+ and CD8+ repertoires, which had been sequenced separately. The public sequencing data were trimmed at Q25 with fastp and processed into clonotypes with MiXCR by TCRdb, which kept only in-frame beta chains. Rows are combined by CDR3 protein, so each entry shows the most common genes and DNA. It is TCRdb's table, rather than the study itself, that gives the V and J calls and clone size. The sample includes a few hundred thousand distinct CDR3 sequences, with under 30% observed a single time. The ten top clones hold roughly 14% of the sample.

This entry belongs to a study of T-cell memory formation after mild COVID-19 (dated by TCRdb to the early 2020s). Some background on the complete study: Most TCR sequence clusters were specific to one of the two donors. In two donors, T-cell clones that expanded and contracted after mild COVID-19 were followed by sequencing TCRalpha and TCRbeta repertoires longitudinally. Two young, previously healthy adult volunteers made up the cohort, one male and one female.

Trimming leaves V shorter by 0 bases and J shorter by 5 bases, with the junction holding 3 bases beyond the gene matches. From its cysteine to its phenylalanine, the CDR3 spans 14 amino acids. The only DNA kept is the CDR3, 42 bases in frame from the first base. CDR1 and CDR2 are drawn from the germline V gene: MNHEY, SVGAGI. PBMCs were isolated by Ficoll-Paque density gradient centrifugation. Study-wide conclusions, independent of this receptor: The second-wave clones that peaked on day 37 were not confirmed to be SARS-CoV-2 specific. Contracting CD4+ clones appeared mostly in the CM and EM memory subsets, whereas CD8+ clones were enriched in EMRA. From day 15 to 85, contracting clones showed balanced CD4/CD8 phenotypes, whereas a second wave of clones that expanded from day 15 to 37 leaned towards CD4+. Some responding clones were found in pre-infection memory, which suggests that pre-existing cross-reactive memory T cells took part in the SARS-CoV-2 response. Only a couple of mild cases were covered by the study, and larger cohorts that include severe cases with pre-infection samples were considered necessary.

Sequencing input: PBMCs or a T cell subset sorted from them (not recorded which). This receptor was identified in an adult woman who had mild COVID-19 (a few samples of this study predate the infection). The sample titles of this study are shuffled in the database, so cell type and time point are left out; the donor was told from shared clones. The rearrangement combines TRBV6-5 with TRBJ1-1; TRBD1 agrees with 7 junctional bases. The DNA sequence is as follows: TGTGCCAGCAGTTACTCGCAGGGGGGAACTGAAGCTTTCTTT. Protein translation: CASSYSQGGTEAFF.